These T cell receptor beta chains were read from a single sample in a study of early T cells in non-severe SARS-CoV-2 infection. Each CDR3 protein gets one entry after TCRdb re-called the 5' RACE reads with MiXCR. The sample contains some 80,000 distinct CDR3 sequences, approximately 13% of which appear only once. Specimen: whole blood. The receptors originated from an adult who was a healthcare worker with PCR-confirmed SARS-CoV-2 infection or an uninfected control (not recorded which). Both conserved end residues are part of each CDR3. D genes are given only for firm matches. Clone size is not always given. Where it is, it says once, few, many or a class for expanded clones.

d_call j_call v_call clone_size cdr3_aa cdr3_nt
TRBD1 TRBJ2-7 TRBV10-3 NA CAISGTGIYEQYF TGTGCCATCAGTGGGACAGGGATCTACGAGCAGTACTTC
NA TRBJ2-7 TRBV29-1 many CSVEGGRGTYEQYF TGCAGCGTTGAAGGTGGGAGGGGGACCTACGAGCAGTACTTC
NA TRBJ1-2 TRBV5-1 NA CASSLDEARGGYTF TGCGCCAGCAGCTTGGATGAGGCCCGCGGGGGCTACACCTTC
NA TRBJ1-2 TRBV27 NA CASSLLGIRDIKRVNYGYTF TGTGCCAGCAGTTTATTGGGGATCCGGGACATAAAGAGGGTCAACTATGGCTACACCTTC
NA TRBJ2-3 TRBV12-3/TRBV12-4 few CASSSLTDTQYF TGTGCCAGCAGTTCCCTCACAGATACGCAGTATTTT
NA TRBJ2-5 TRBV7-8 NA CASSSDREETQYF TGTGCCAGCAGCTCGGACAGAGAAGAGACCCAGTACTTC
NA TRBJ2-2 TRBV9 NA CASSRDLQAGELFF TGTGCCAGCAGCCGAGACTTACAGGCCGGGGAGCTGTTTTTT
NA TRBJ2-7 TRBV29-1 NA CSVEDPTSYEQYF TGCAGCGTTGAAGATCCCACTTCCTACGAGCAGTACTTC
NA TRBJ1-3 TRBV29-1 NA CSVARAGNTIYF TGCAGCGTTGCCCGGGCTGGAAACACCATATATTTT
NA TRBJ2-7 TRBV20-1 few CSASDYEQYF TGCAGTGCGTCAGACTACGAGCAGTACTTC
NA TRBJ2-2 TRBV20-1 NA CSALKTNTGELFF TGCAGTGCCCTGAAAACGAACACCGGGGAGCTGTTTTTT
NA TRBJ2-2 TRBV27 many CASSFGSGELFF TGTGCCAGCAGTTTCGGGTCAGGGGAGCTGTTTTTT
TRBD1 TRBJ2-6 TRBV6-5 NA CASQLTTGAGANVLTF TGTGCCAGCCAGTTAACGACAGGGGCTGGGGCCAACGTCCTGACTTTC
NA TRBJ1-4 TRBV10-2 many CASSDFVKGVTNEKLFF TGCGCCAGCAGTGATTTTGTGAAGGGGGTAACTAATGAAAAACTGTTTTTT
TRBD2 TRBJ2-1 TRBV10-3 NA CAIKGGRAYNEQFF TGTGCCATCAAGGGCGGGAGGGCCTACAATGAGCAGTTCTTC
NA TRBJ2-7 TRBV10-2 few CASSLGPPNTYEQYF TGCGCCAGCAGTTTGGGGCCACCCAATACCTACGAGCAGTACTTC
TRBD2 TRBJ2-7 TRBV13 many CASSKRLAGRYEQYF TGTGCCAGCAGCAAACGACTAGCGGGAAGGTACGAGCAGTACTTC
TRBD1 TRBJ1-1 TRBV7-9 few CASSFTGGTEAFF TGTGCCAGCAGCTTTACAGGGGGCACTGAAGCTTTCTTT
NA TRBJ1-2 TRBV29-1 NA CSVAEDYGYTF TGCAGCGTTGCGGAGGACTATGGCTACACCTTC
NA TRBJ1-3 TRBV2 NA CASRITGLYSGNTIYF TGTGCCAGCAGGATTACAGGGCTTTACTCTGGAAACACCATATATTTT
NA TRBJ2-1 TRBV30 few CAWSYGLRSEQFF TGTGCCTGGAGTTACGGCCTCAGGAGTGAGCAGTTCTTC
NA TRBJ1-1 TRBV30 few CAWGSSFEAFF TGTGCCTGGGGGTCCTCATTTGAAGCTTTCTTT
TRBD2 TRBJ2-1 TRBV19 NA CATGGGGNEQFF TGTGCCACAGGTGGCGGGGGAAATGAGCAGTTCTTC
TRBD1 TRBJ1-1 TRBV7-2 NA CASSPQGVGAGNTEAFF TGTGCCAGCAGCCCTCAGGGGGTGGGGGCAGGAAACACTGAAGCTTTCTTT
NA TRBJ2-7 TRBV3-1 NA CASSQVRSGEQYF TGTGCCAGCAGCCAAGTAAGGAGCGGGGAGCAGTACTTC
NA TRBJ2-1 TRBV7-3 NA CASSLGLGNEQFF TGTGCCAGCAGCTTAGGGTTGGGCAATGAGCAGTTCTTC
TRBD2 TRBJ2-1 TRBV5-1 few CASSLAGTNTYNEQFF TGCGCCAGCAGCTTGGCCGGGACTAATACCTACAATGAGCAGTTCTTC
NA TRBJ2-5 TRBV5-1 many CASRYGTPQETQYF TGCGCCAGCAGGTACGGGACTCCCCAAGAGACCCAGTACTTC
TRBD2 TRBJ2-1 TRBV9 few CASSVGVAGASEQFF TGTGCCAGCAGCGTAGGGGTAGCGGGAGCTAGTGAGCAGTTCTTC